The T cell receptor (beta chain) under discussion was sequenced for a study of blood T cell repertoires in COVID-19. Study at large: The United States, Italy and Spain were the sources of the acute and convalescent COVID-19 samples. Nucleic acid was either cDNA or gDNA, and it came from T cells, B-cell-depleted T cells, or PBMCs.

Study processing details: Reference gene primer amplification in the assay estimated nucleated cell counts. Libraries were prepared by immunoSEQ multiplex PCR; TCRdb keeps only in-frame clonotypes and omits some of them. That table furnishes V, J and clone size, whereas the DNA furnished D and trimming. This sample has under 200,000 clones; around nine tenths occur once, and the top ten carry roughly 3.5%. V shed 2 bases, J shed 4 bases, and the junction held 6 bases outside the gene matches. The CDR3 has 16 residues. The V gene's germline CDR1 is SGDLS and CDR2 YYNGEE. This receptor was taken from a man aged 65 to 85 with acute or convalescent COVID-19. Sequencing was carried out using peripheral blood. The rearrangement uses TRBV9 and TRBJ2-2; 9 nucleotides match TRBD2. CDR3 amino acids: CASSVQPSGITGELFF. The CDR3 bases are TGTGCCAGCAGCGTCCAACCTAGCGGGATCACCGGGGAGCTGTTTTTT.